These 5 T cell receptor beta chains originate from one sample sequenced in a study of blood T cell repertoires in COVID-19. Clones were sequenced by immunoSEQ multiplex PCR, and TCRdb holds only the in-frame ones, with some missing. In the table there are roughly 350,000 clones, about 93% of which are singletons. The sample comprised peripheral blood. These receptors came from a woman younger than 35 who had recovered from COVID-19.

The chain joins TRBV19 to TRBJ1-5; a possible D gene is TRBD1 (5 bases). Per the germline V gene, CDR1 is LNHDA and CDR2 is SQIVND (reference sequence). Trimming took 3 bases from V and 6 from J, leaving 18 bases between them. The CDR3 runs 16 residues. The CDR3 DNA reads as TGTGCCAGTAGTATGCAGGGCCAGGGTATTTCTCAGCCCCAGCATTTT. Translation gives CASSMQGQGISQPQHF.

This sequence joins TRBV6-2 or TRBV6-3 and TRBJ2-7; 9 bases are shared with TRBD2. Germline-derived CDR1 and CDR2 are MNHEY and SVGEGT. There are 14 residues in the CDR3. J lost 3 bases, V lost 2 bases, and 2 bases had no gene match. The CDR3 DNA is TGTGCCAGCAGTTACGGGCGGGAGGGCTACGAGCAGTACGTC. Translating it yields CASSYGREGYEQYV.

Concerning this clone itself: Other DNA sequences in this sample translate to the same CDR3. The chain carries TRBV7-2 and TRBJ2-3; 7 bases are a match to TRBD1. V lost 3 bases to trimming and J lost 2 bases; unmatched junction nucleotides: 2. Germline V lookup: CDR1 SGHTA, CDR2 FQGNSA. The CDR3 runs 14 residues. CDR3 protein: CASSLGQNTDTQYF. CDR3 in DNA: TGTGCCAGCAGCTTGGGACAGAACACAGATACGCAGTATTTT.

This clone appeared a single time. This chain connects TRBV6-6 to TRBJ2-1; D is possibly TRBD2 (6 bases). The ends were cut back, 2 bases at V and 6 bases at J, with 11 bases in the middle. Looked up from germline, CDR1 is MNHNY and CDR2 is SVGAGI (reference sequence). The CDR3 runs to 14 residues. The DNA of the CDR3 is TGTGCCAGCAGTTACATGGACTACCTCAATGAGCAGTTCTTC. The encoded protein is CASSYMDYLNEQFF.

The gene calls are TRBV12-3 or TRBV12-4 and TRBJ1-2, with D unclear. V lost 3 bases and J 5 bases, leaving 10 bases between the germline ends. This CDR3 spans 13 amino acids. This chain's CDR3 is CASSLEQQYGYTF. As DNA, the CDR3 is TGTGCCAGCAGTTTGGAACAGCAATATGGCTACACCTTC.